Listed below are T cell receptor beta chains from one sample, sequenced in a study of T cells in Graves' hyperthyroidism and ophthalmopathy. Via MiXCR, TCRdb re-called the multiplex PCR reads, giving one row per CDR3 protein. The repertoire holds 400,000 or so distinct CDR3 sequences, with roughly 13% as singletons. The specimen was blood. These receptors were taken from a man aged 45-60 years with Graves' ophthalmopathy. Both conserved end residues are part of each CDR3. Each record gives: V gene, clone size, CDR3 length, D gene, J gene, CDR3 protein, CDR3 DNA. The D gene is left open where the match is weak. Some rows have no size entry. The others give once, few or many, or a class for an expanded clone.

TRBV5-6	many	13	NA	TRBJ2-5	CASSGGQYETQYF	TGTGCCAGCAGCGGAGGACAGTATGAGACCCAGTACTTC
TRBV20-1	many	15	NA	TRBJ2-7	CSAKLLAISPYEQYF	TGCAGTGCAAAACTCCTAGCAATATCCCCCTACGAGCAGTACTTC
TRBV9	few	13	NA	TRBJ1-3	CASRAPEANTIYF	TGTGCCAGCAGGGCCCCCGAAGCAAACACCATATATTTT
TRBV18	few	13	TRBD1	TRBJ2-7	CASSPTTGSEQYF	TGTGCCAGCTCACCAACGACAGGGTCCGAGCAGTACTTC
TRBV5-8	NA	16	TRBD2	TRBJ2-5	CASRGLAGGRQETQYF	TGTGCCAGCAGAGGACTAGCGGGAGGGCGACAAGAGACCCAGTACTTC
TRBV12-3/TRBV12-4	NA	15	TRBD2	TRBJ2-1	CASSKTSGIFNEQFF	TGTGCCAGCAGCAAAACTAGCGGGATCTTCAATGAGCAGTTCTTC
TRBV29-1	many	15	TRBD2	TRBJ2-3	CSVGPSGVGTDTQYF	TGCAGCGTTGGCCCCAGCGGGGTGGGCACAGATACGCAGTATTTT
TRBV3-1	many	15	NA	TRBJ1-5	CASSQGPQIYQPQHF	TGTGCCAGCAGCCAAGGTCCCCAAATATATCAGCCCCAGCATTTT
TRBV18	NA	15	TRBD1	TRBJ1-1	CASSAQRQGGSEAFF	TGTGCCAGCTCTGCCCAAAGGCAGGGGGGCTCTGAAGCTTTCTTT
TRBV7-9	many	10	NA	TRBJ2-1	CASSLTEQFF	TGTGCCAGCAGCTTAACGGAGCAGTTCTTC
TRBV12-3/TRBV12-4	NA	19	NA	TRBJ2-6	CASSFFWSQVAGGANVLTF	TGTGCCAGCAGTTTCTTTTGGAGTCAGGTAGCTGGTGGGGCCAACGTCCTGACTTTC
TRBV7-9	NA	15	NA	TRBJ2-7	CASSPTTGRAREQYF	TGTGCCAGCAGCCCAACGACAGGGAGGGCGCGGGAGCAGTACTTC
TRBV6-1	many	15	TRBD1	TRBJ1-1	CASSEYAGGDTEAFF	TGTGCCAGCAGTGAATACGCAGGGGGTGACACTGAAGCTTTCTTT
TRBV24-1	many	16	TRBD2	TRBJ2-1	CATSDLGGSSYNEQFF	TGTGCCACCAGTGATTTAGGCGGGAGCTCCTACAATGAGCAGTTCTTC
TRBV12-3/TRBV12-4	NA	15	TRBD1	TRBJ1-1	CASSLTDRGGTEAFF	TGTGCCAGCAGTTTGACGGACAGGGGTGGCACTGAAGCTTTCTTT
TRBV13	NA	16	TRBD2	TRBJ2-1	CASSLGLAGAYDEQFF	TGTGCCAGCAGCTTAGGGCTAGCGGGAGCTTACGATGAGCAGTTCTTC
TRBV5-1	NA	14	NA	TRBJ2-1	CASSLTGAGVEQFF	TGTGCCAGCAGCTTGACTGGTGCAGGAGTTGAGCAGTTCTTC
TRBV5-6	few	15	TRBD1	TRBJ1-5	CASSLGQGLGQPQHF	TGTGCCAGCAGCTTGGGACAGGGCCTGGGCCAGCCCCAGCATTTT
TRBV20-1	NA	12	NA	TRBJ2-7	CSAWMDSYEQYF	TGCAGTGCTTGGATGGACAGCTACGAGCAGTACTTC
TRBV6-1	NA	17	TRBD2	TRBJ2-2	CASSKIKLAGVVGELFF	TGTGCCAGCAGTAAAATCAAACTAGCGGGAGTAGTCGGGGAGCTGTTTTTT
TRBV15	NA	16	NA	TRBJ1-2	CATSRDLGGGVYGYTF	TGTGCCACCAGCAGAGATCTTGGAGGGGGAGTCTATGGCTACACCTTC
TRBV7-9	NA	14	NA	TRBJ2-5	CASSLIGNGETQYF	TGTGCCAGCAGCTTAATCGGGAATGGAGAGACCCAGTACTTC
TRBV11-2	few	15	TRBD2	TRBJ2-7	CASSLDLAGTGEQYF	TGTGCCAGCAGCTTAGACCTAGCGGGAACGGGCGAGCAGTACTTC
TRBV6-1	many	13	NA	TRBJ2-7	CASSPWAGYEQYF	TGTGCCAGCAGCCCCTGGGCGGGCTACGAGCAGTACTTC
TRBV19	NA	18	TRBD2	TRBJ2-1	CASSIHSLAGASYNEQFF	TGTGCCAGTAGTATCCACTCATTAGCGGGCGCGTCCTACAATGAGCAGTTCTTC
TRBV11-3	many	17	NA	TRBJ2-1	CASSLWIGADDRNEQFF	TGTGCCAGCAGCTTATGGATCGGAGCCGATGATCGCAATGAGCAGTTCTTC
TRBV11-2	many	13	TRBD1	TRBJ2-7	CASRYRGHDEQYF	TGTGCCAGCAGATACAGGGGGCACGACGAGCAGTACTTC
TRBV12-3/TRBV12-4	many	13	TRBD1	TRBJ2-7	CASSLRQGDEQYF	TGTGCCAGCAGTTTGCGACAGGGGGACGAGCAGTACTTC
TRBV19	NA	14	TRBD1	TRBJ2-7	CASSRGRTGSEQYF	TGTGCCAGTAGTAGAGGCCGGACAGGGAGTGAGCAGTACTTC
TRBV14	few	16	NA	TRBJ2-3	CASSQGVNRVTDTQYF	TGTGCCAGCAGCCAAGGGGTGAACAGGGTGACAGATACGCAGTATTTT
TRBV11-2	NA	14	TRBD1	TRBJ2-7	CASSPRVRGLEQYF	TGTGCCAGCAGCCCTAGAGTAAGGGGGCTCGAGCAGTACTTC
TRBV3-1	many	16	TRBD2	TRBJ2-7	CASSQGLAGSSYEQYF	TGTGCCAGCAGCCAGGGACTAGCGGGGTCCAGCTACGAGCAGTACTTC
TRBV7-6	few	15	NA	TRBJ1-4	CASGKGGLANEKLFF	TGTGCCAGCGGCAAGGGAGGTCTCGCTAATGAAAAACTGTTTTTT
TRBV2	NA	14	TRBD2	TRBJ2-3	CASRLGGRPDTQYF	TGTGCCAGCAGGTTGGGCGGGAGACCAGATACGCAGTATTTT
TRBV28	NA	13	NA	TRBJ1-2	CASSLFGNYGYTF	TGTGCCAGCAGTTTGTTTGGCAACTATGGCTACACCTTC
TRBV19	NA	11	NA	TRBJ1-1	CASSQTPGAFF	TGTGCCAGTAGCCAGACCCCGGGGGCTTTCTTT
TRBV28	many	11	NA	TRBJ1-5	CASSLFQPQHF	TGTGCCAGCAGTTTATTCCAGCCCCAGCATTTT
TRBV7-8	few	16	TRBD1	TRBJ1-3	CASSVDGTGIGNTIYF	TGTGCCAGCAGTGTTGACGGGACAGGGATTGGAAACACCATATATTTT
TRBV14	NA	15	TRBD2	TRBJ2-1	CASSQGLAVNNEQFF	TGTGCCAGCAGCCAAGGGCTAGCGGTGAACAATGAGCAGTTCTTC
TRBV6-1	once	14	NA	TRBJ2-7	CASSATDISYEQYF	TGTGCCAGCAGTGCTACCGACATATCCTACGAGCAGTACTTC
TRBV15	many	19	TRBD2	TRBJ2-2	CATSRDLLAGGLGTGELFF	TGTGCCACCAGCAGAGATCTACTAGCGGGAGGGCTGGGTACCGGGGAGCTGTTTTTT
TRBV27	many	14	NA	TRBJ2-1	CASRGPSSYNEQFF	TGTGCCAGCCGTGGACCGAGCTCCTACAATGAGCAGTTCTTC
TRBV28	NA	15	NA	TRBJ2-7	CASSLIFGRPYEQYF	TGTGCCAGCAGTTTAATTTTTGGCAGACCCTACGAGCAGTACTTC
TRBV27	NA	16	NA	TRBJ2-7	CASSYDHGASAYEQYF	TGTGCCAGCAGTTACGATCATGGGGCCTCGGCCTACGAGCAGTACTTC
TRBV25-1	many	18	TRBD2	TRBJ2-7	CASSDRGTSGRRGYEQYF	TGTGCCAGCAGTGATCGTGGGACTAGCGGGAGGAGAGGATACGAGCAGTACTTC
TRBV7-6	many	13	NA	TRBJ1-2	CASSLSEEGGYTF	TGTGCCAGCAGCTTATCGGAGGAAGGTGGCTACACCTTC
TRBV2	many	15	NA	TRBJ2-7	CASSGMDHLDYEQYF	TGTGCCAGCAGTGGGATGGACCACTTGGATTACGAGCAGTACTTC
TRBV2	many	13	NA	TRBJ1-2	CASSADTVGGYTF	TGTGCCAGCAGCGCCGACACCGTCGGTGGCTACACCTTC
TRBV7-8	many	16	TRBD2	TRBJ2-1	CASSLGTSGRSNEQFF	TGTGCCAGCAGCTTAGGGACTAGCGGGAGGTCCAATGAGCAGTTCTTC
TRBV6-1	few	15	NA	TRBJ2-7	CASSERPTFGYEQYF	TGTGCCAGCAGTGAAAGGCCAACTTTTGGATACGAGCAGTACTTC
TRBV7-9	NA	19	TRBD2	TRBJ2-2	CASSSYLELAGVRTGELFF	TGTGCCAGCAGCTCCTATTTAGAGCTAGCGGGAGTTCGGACCGGGGAGCTGTTTTTT
TRBV7-8	few	16	TRBD1	TRBJ2-5	CASSFPSSGTVLTQYF	TGTGCCAGCAGCTTTCCCTCTTCTGGGACAGTACTAACCCAGTACTTC
TRBV6-1	NA	15	NA	TRBJ2-7	CASIVGTSSYNEQYF	TGTGCCAGCATTGTCGGGACGAGCTCCTACAATGAGCAGTACTTC
TRBV24-1	few	15	TRBD1	TRBJ1-5	CATSDRLGTGQVRHF	TGTGCCACCAGTGATAGGCTGGGCACAGGACAGGTCCGACATTTT
TRBV30	few	15	NA	TRBJ2-1	CAWSVPSPMRDEQFF	TGTGCCTGGAGTGTACCCAGCCCCATGCGGGATGAGCAGTTCTTC
TRBV9	NA	17	TRBD1	TRBJ2-5	CASSVSVEDRGYGTQYF	TGTGCCAGCAGCGTATCTGTAGAGGACAGGGGATATGGGACCCAGTACTTC
TRBV6-1	few	14	NA	TRBJ1-5	CASSVARGAQPQHF	TGTGCCAGCAGTGTAGCAAGGGGCGCTCAGCCCCAGCATTTT
TRBV29-1	many	14	TRBD2	TRBJ2-1	CSVEGPAGGTEQFF	TGCAGCGTTGAAGGCCCAGCGGGAGGGACTGAGCAGTTCTTC
TRBV28	many	15	TRBD2	TRBJ2-7	CASSLLSGGSYEQYF	TGTGCCAGCAGTTTATTGTCGGGAGGCTCCTACGAGCAGTACTTC